Listed below are T cell receptor beta chains from one sample, sequenced in a study of OX40 agonist ivuxolimab in advanced cancers. The data were produced by immunoSEQ multiplex PCR, yet TCRdb's version contains in-frame clones alone and is incomplete. The sample carries about 74,000 clones, approximately 84% recorded once. This material consisted of CD4+ or CD8+ T cells sorted from blood, taken in a trial of the OX40 agonist ivuxolimab. The receptors were gathered from an adult with an advanced solid tumor such as melanoma, head and neck, liver or kidney cancer. Each CDR3 is given with its conserved first and last residue. D genes are given only for firm matches. Size values are once, few and many counts, or a class for expanded clones, and some rows have none.

>TRBJ1-3|TRBD1|-|TRBV19
CASSTNRDRGNTIYF
TGTGCCAGTAGTACAAACCGGGACAGGGGAAACACCATATATTTT
>TRBJ1-2|-|few|TRBV15
CATSRDRTGLEGYTF
TGTGCCACCAGCAGAGATAGAACAGGGTTGGAAGGCTACACCTTC
>TRBJ1-5|TRBD1|-|TRBV7-9
CASSDRDSNQPQHF
TGTGCCAGCAGCGACAGGGATAGCAATCAGCCCCAGCATTTT
>TRBJ2-1|-|-|TRBV7-9
CASSDTGFYNEQFF
TGTGCCAGCAGTGATACAGGGTTCTACAATGAGCAGTTCTTC
>TRBJ1-5|-|-|TRBV7-6
CASSLGRGSNQPQHF
TGTGCCAGCAGCTTAGGTCGAGGGTCCAATCAGCCCCAGCATTTT
>TRBJ2-2|TRBD2|once|TRBV7-2
CASSRSGGAPGTGELFF
TGTGCCAGCAGTCGCAGCGGGGGGGCCCCGGGAACCGGGGAGCTGTTTTTT
>TRBJ2-7|-|-|TRBV6-5
CASSRELPGYEQYF
TGTGCCAGCAGTCGAGAGCTCCCCGGCTACGAGCAGTACTTC
>TRBJ2-6|TRBD2|-|TRBV10-3
CAISGRGPGANVLTF
TGTGCCATCAGCGGGAGGGGCCCTGGGGCCAACGTCCTGACTTTC
>TRBJ2-7|-|once|TRBV4-1
CASSQDIGEQYF
TGCGCCAGCAGCCAAGATATCGGCGAGCAGTACTTC
>TRBJ1-1|-|-|TRBV5-1
CASSFGGLNTEAFF
TGCGCCAGCAGCTTCGGGGGATTGAACACTGAAGCTTTCTTT
>TRBJ2-3|-|-|TRBV10-3
CAISESGRSLTDTQYF
TGTGCCATCAGTGAGTCGGGGCGGAGCCTAACAGATACGCAGTATTTT
>TRBJ2-3|-|-|TRBV19
CASKGGGFTDTQYF
TGTGCCTCGAAAGGGGGTGGGTTCACAGATACGCAGTATTTT
>TRBJ1-2|-|-|TRBV4-3
CASSQLQGSNYGYTF
TGCGCCAGCAGCCAACTACAGGGATCCAACTATGGCTACACCTTC
>TRBJ2-3|-|-|TRBV9
CASSVRGGGAQYF
TGTGCCAGCAGCGTAAGAGGCGGTGGGGCGCAGTATTTT
>TRBJ2-5|TRBD1|-|TRBV7-3
CASSPTGTVETQYF
TGTGCCAGCAGCCCCACCGGGACAGTAGAGACCCAGTACTTC
>TRBJ1-4|-|-|TRBV5-1
CASSSLATNEKLFF
TGCGCCAGCAGCTCCCTCGCAACTAATGAAAAACTGTTTTTT
>TRBJ2-7|TRBD1|-|TRBV6-5
CASSYSIQGAYEQYF
TGTGCCAGCAGTTACTCTATACAGGGGGCTTACGAGCAGTACTTC
>TRBJ1-1|-|-|TRBV10-1
CASSFDSARIITEAFF
TGCGCCAGCAGTTTCGACAGTGCGCGGATTATAACTGAAGCTTTCTTT
>TRBJ1-2|TRBD1|-|TRBV10-3
CAISRQGGDGYTF
TGTGCCATCAGTCGACAGGGTGGGGATGGCTACACCTTC
>TRBJ1-1|-|-|TRBV21-1
CASSQRGNTEAFF
TGTGCCAGCAGCCAGAGGGGGAACACTGAAGCTTTCTTT
>TRBJ1-4|-|-|TRBV4-1
CASSQDGQGNEKLFF
TGCGCCAGCAGCCAAGATGGGCAGGGGAATGAAAAACTGTTTTTT
>TRBJ1-1|TRBD1|-|TRBV29-1
CSAVRLTGGGGRTEAFF
TGCAGCGCAGTGCGTTTGACAGGGGGCGGGGGAAGGACTGAAGCTTTCTTT
>TRBJ2-3|-|-|TRBV7-9
CASSFRPSATYGGDTQYF
TGTGCCAGCAGCTTTAGACCGTCCGCGACTTACGGAGGGGATACGCAGTATTTT
>TRBJ1-1|TRBD1|few|TRBV30
CACTGGTEAFF
TGTGCCTGTACAGGGGGCACTGAAGCTTTCTTT
>TRBJ1-3|-|-|TRBV7-2
CASSPLNTIYF
TGTGCCAGCAGCCCCCTTAACACCATATATTTT
>TRBJ2-1|-|-|TRBV10-3
CAISDIRDEQFF
TGTGCCATCAGTGATATCAGGGATGAGCAGTTCTTC
>TRBJ2-3|TRBD2|-|TRBV4-3
CASSQGIAGGADTQYF
TGCGCCAGCAGCCAAGGAATAGCGGGTGGGGCAGATACGCAGTATTTT
>TRBJ1-1|-|once|TRBV5-8
CASSSFGGENTEAFF
TGTGCCAGCAGCTCGTTCGGGGGTGAGAACACTGAAGCTTTCTTT
>TRBJ2-4|-|-|TRBV30
CAWSPAKNIQYF
TGTGCCTGGAGCCCAGCCAAAAACATTCAGTACTTC
>TRBJ1-3|-|-|TRBV2
CASSVRQGTPLSGNTIYF
TGTGCCAGCAGTGTCAGGCAGGGAACCCCCCTCTCTGGAAACACCATATATTTT
>TRBJ2-7|-|-|TRBV7-2
CASSSFGGISAYEQYF
TGTGCCAGCAGCTCGTTTGGAGGCATCTCGGCCTACGAGCAGTACTTC
>TRBJ2-7|TRBD1|-|TRBV27
CASSRGQGASYEQYF
TGTGCCAGCAGTCGTGGACAGGGGGCATCCTACGAGCAGTACTTC
>TRBJ2-7|TRBD2|-|TRBV7-2
CASSPPGLAGGYEQYF
TGTGCCAGCAGCCCCCCCGGTCTAGCGGGGGGGTACGAGCAGTACTTC
>TRBJ2-2|-|-|TRBV5-5
CASSLVGGMGTGELFF
TGTGCCAGCAGCTTGGTTGGGGGAATGGGGACCGGGGAGCTGTTTTTT
>TRBJ1-2|-|-|TRBV18
CASSPKGLPDFYGYTF
TGTGCCAGCTCACCAAAGGGTTTACCGGACTTCTATGGCTACACCTTC
>TRBJ1-5|-|-|TRBV7-3
CASSLRTAGSNQPQHF
TGTGCCAGCAGCTTAAGGACAGCGGGCAGCAATCAGCCCCAGCATTTT
>TRBJ1-2|-|few|TRBV7-9
CASTAGDYGYTF
TGTGCCAGCACAGCAGGGGACTATGGCTACACCTTC
>TRBJ2-5|TRBD2|-|TRBV6-5
CASSSSGGAETQYF
TGTGCCAGTTCTTCTAGCGGGGGGGCTGAGACCCAGTACTTC
>TRBJ2-3|-|-|TRBV5-8
CASSLGGAGDTQYF
TGTGCCAGCAGCTTGGGGGGGGCCGGAGATACGCAGTATTTT
>TRBJ1-1|-|-|TRBV7-2
CASSLASGRNTEAFF
TGTGCCAGCAGCTTAGCGTCGGGAAGGAACACTGAAGCTTTCTTT
>TRBJ2-5|-|few|TRBV10-2
CASQQGGGLETQYF
TGCGCCAGCCAGCAGGGAGGGGGCTTGGAGACCCAGTACTTC
>TRBJ2-7|-|-|TRBV5-5
CASSSEEGGRTYF
TGTGCCAGCAGTTCGGAGGAGGGGGGCCGAACGTACTTC
>TRBJ1-1|TRBD1|few|TRBV2
CASSWGQPNTEAFF
TGTGCCAGCAGTTGGGGACAGCCGAACACTGAAGCTTTCTTT